The T cell receptor (beta chain) described here comes from a study of cytomegalovirus exposure and HLA in healthy donors. General study results and limits: Later analysis showed TCR association rates varying by HLA locus, highest for DRB1 and lowest for HLA-C.

This clone occurred a few times. The target antigen is unknown. In the PCR, 60 Vbeta and 13 Jbeta primers were used. Profiled with immunoSEQ multiplex PCR; TCRdb holds only in-frame clones, not every one. Of fewer than 150,000 clones listed, 80% are singletons. The CDR3 runs 16 residues. Germline CDR1 reads SGHRS; CDR2 reads YFSETQ. The ends lost 3 bases at V and 0 bases at J; junction bases unmatched: 5. V is TRBV5-1 and J is TRBJ2-4, with 8 bases matching TRBD1. This clonotype was sampled from a female donor in good health and CMV-seropositive. The sample consisted of PBMCs. CDR3 loop: CASSSGTGVAKNIQYF. The CDR3 DNA sequence: TGCGCCAGCAGCTCCGGGACAGGAGTAGCCAAAAACATTCAGTACTTC.